This passage covers 32 T cell receptor beta chains from one sample sequenced in a study of metastatic and nonmetastatic thyroid tumors. There were no patients who had received any treatment before thyroid surgery. TCRdb re-called clones via MiXCR from the PCR reads. Seen here are 85,000 to 95,000 clones, 15% observed once, and the top ten hold 3.6%. The sequencing input was blood. Receptors originate from a female donor with papillary thyroid cancer or a benign thyroid nodule (not recorded which). Some clones in this sample may be carry-over from other donors' samples.

This clone was observed at least ten times. The genes are TRBV4-1 and TRBJ1-1, with a tentative D call TRBD1 (6 bases). CDR1 MGHRA and CDR2 YSYEKL come from the germline V gene. CDR3 length equals 19 residues. Trimming stripped 0 bases from V and 4 bases from J, with 24 bases between. The CDR3 DNA reads TGCGCCAGCAGCCAAGATAATGGGGGGGACGGACAGTCGGGCACTGAAGCTTTCTTT. It is translated as CASSQDNGGDGQSGTEAFF.

This clone was counted many times. V usage is TRBV6-9 and J usage is TRBJ2-1; D ambiguous. The V end was cut by 0 bases, the J end by 8 bases, with 5 bases between. From germline, CDR1 is MNHGY and CDR2 SVAAGI. The CDR3 is 12 residues long. Here the CDR3 reads CASSYSAHEQFF. The CDR3, as DNA: TGTGCCAGCAGTTATTCCGCCCATGAGCAGTTCTTC.

The table lists this clone with a few counts. The junction differs from germline at one of its ends, possibly a read error. The chain joins TRBV2 to TRBJ2-3; a possible D gene is TRBD2 (6 bases). The CDR3 is 13 residues long. Germline V gene data show CDR1 as SNHLY and CDR2 as FYNNEI. CDR3 sequence reads: CASSGGDYRYAVF. The CDR3 DNA follows: TGTGCCAGCAGTGGCGGGGATTACAGATACGCAGTATTT. Full variable domain (rest looked up from reference TRBV2 and TRBJ2-3): EPEVTQTPSHQVTQMGQEVILRCVPISNHLYFYWYRQILGQKVEFLVSFYNNEISEKSEIFDDQFSVERPDGSNFTLKIRSTKLEDSAMYFCASSGGDYRYAVFGPGTRLTVL.

Many counts were recorded for this clone. The J gene is TRBJ2-1, the V gene TRBV24-1; the match to TRBD2 covers 11 bases. The V gene's germline CDR1 is KGHDR and CDR2 SFDVKD. The V and J ends lost 3 bases and 8 bases, in that order; junction bases with no gene match: 8. This CDR3 region has 16 residues. CDR3 sequence: CATSDPASGGIDEQFF. CDR3 coding DNA: TGTGCCACCAGTGATCCCGCTAGCGGGGGGATCGATGAGCAGTTCTTC.

This clone was seen at least ten times. The rearrangement links TRBV27 to TRBJ1-6; D is perhaps TRBD1 (5 bases). This CDR3 contains 14 residues. Per the germline V gene, CDR1 is MNHEY and CDR2 is SMNVEV (reference sequence). The germline V and J ends were trimmed by 6 bases and 7 bases, with 13 bases remaining between them. CDR3 amino acids: CASSPGRSNSPLHF. The CDR3 nucleotides read TGTGCCAGCAGCCCGGGACGGTCGAATTCACCCCTCCACTTT.

This clone was observed at least ten times. V gene TRBV5-1 combines with J gene TRBJ2-3, with D possibly being TRBD1 (5 bases). Trimming took 0 bases from V and 1 from J, leaving 6 bases between them. Per the germline V gene, CDR1 is SGHRS and CDR2 is YFSETQ. The CDR3 is 14 residues long. DNA for the CDR3: TGCGCCAGCAGCTTGGGCAGGGGCACAGATACGCAGTATTTT. Translating gives CASSLGRGTDTQYF.

In its sample, this clone was seen many times. The chain uses TRBV11-2 and TRBJ1-4; possibly TRBD1 for D (5 bases). The CDR3 totals 14 residues. Germline V gene sequence: CDR1 SGHAT, CDR2 FQNNGV. V was trimmed by 3 bases and J by 0 bases, leaving 5 bases between them. CDR3: CASSLGATNEKLFF. The CDR3 DNA sequence: TGTGCCAGCAGCTTGGGGGCAACTAATGAAAAACTGTTTTTT.

The sample holds many counts of this clone. CDR3 bases: TGCGCCAGCAGCTTAGCGGGACAGGTCGACTATGGCTACACCTTC. This gives the protein CASSLAGQVDYGYTF. The V gene is TRBV5-1, the J gene TRBJ1-2; 8 bases map to TRBD1. This CDR3 has 15 residues. Germline V gene sequence: CDR1 SGHRS, CDR2 YFSETQ. V lost 2 bases, J lost 3 bases, and 6 bases stayed unmatched.

This clone has ten or more counts. The gene calls are TRBV6-1 and TRBJ1-2; 8 nucleotides match TRBD1. Unmatched junction bases numbered 9, after V lost 11 bases and J lost 4 bases. The germline CDR1 and CDR2 sequences are MNHNS and SASEGT. The length of the CDR3 is 13 residues. CDR3 amino acids: CAAQQGGGYGYTF. Written as DNA, the CDR3 is TGTGCCGCCCAACAGGGGGGTGGCTATGGCTACACCTTC.

This clone occurred a few times. This chain links TRBV28 with TRBJ1-2, with 8 bases fitting TRBD1. CDR1 and CDR2 (germline): MDHEN, SYDVKM. V dropped 7 bases and J dropped 4; count of bases not matched to a gene: 8. The CDR3 totals 14 residues. This CDR3 is CASTKDRVTYGYTF. Written as DNA, the CDR3 is TGTGCCAGCACCAAGGACAGGGTTACCTATGGCTACACCTTC.

This clone was detected many times. This sequence may be a read error, since a much larger clone differs from it by one base. The chain employs TRBV6-1 and TRBJ2-4, with D perhaps matching TRBD2 (6 bases). V dropped 5 bases and J dropped 8 bases, with 22 bases sitting between them. This CDR3 region has 16 residues. Germline assignment: CDR1 MNHNS and CDR2 SASEGT. In nucleotides, the CDR3 is TGTGCCAGCAGTTTGGAAGGTGGCGGGGAAGTACACATTCAGTACTTC. Amino acid sequence: CASSLEGGGEVHIQYF.

The rearrangement uses TRBV7-2 and TRBJ2-5; perhaps TRBD1 as D (6 bases). Germline V lookup: CDR1 SGHTA, CDR2 FQGNSA. The CDR3 length is 14 residues. Trimming removed 7 bases at V and 0 bases at J, with 12 bases between. The chain's CDR3 is CASMKYRDQETQYF. As DNA, the CDR3 is TGTGCCAGCATGAAGTACAGGGACCAAGAGACCCAGTACTTC.

This chain uses TRBV3-1 with TRBJ2-3, with a tentative D call TRBD2 (6 bases). Germline V CDR1 and CDR2: LGHDT, YNNKEL (reference sequence). Trimming shortened V by 1 base and J by 0 bases, and 11 bases separated the two germline ends. The CDR3 has 16 amino acids. This CDR3 reads CASSQGGGVSTDTQYF. In DNA, the CDR3 is TGTGCCAGCAGCCAAGGGGGCGGGGTTAGCACAGATACGCAGTATTTT.

This clone was observed a handful of times. Mismatch with germline at one junction end may stem from a read error. The chain carries TRBV6-4 and TRBJ1-5, with TRBD1 as a possible D gene (5 bases). Germline V gene lookup returns CDR1 MRHNA and CDR2 SNTAGT. CDR3 size: 13 residues. CDR3 in DNA: TGTGCCAGCATCTCGGACAACAATCATCCCCAGCATTTT. This encodes CASISDNNHPQHF.

This clone was picked up many times. The chain combines TRBV20-1 with TRBJ1-5; perhaps TRBD1 as D (5 bases). The V end lost 2 bases, the J end lost 3 bases, and 23 bases lay between the germline ends. Germline CDR1 reads DFQATT; CDR2 reads SNEGSKA (reference sequence). The CDR3 loop spans 18 amino acids. The CDR3 DNA reads TGCAGTGCTAGACCTGGGGACCGTACGACCCCTCTCAATCAGCCCCAGCATTTT. This encodes CSARPGDRTTPLNQPQHF.

Ten or more counts support this clone. This chain uses TRBV20-1 with TRBJ1-6; 7 bases align to TRBD1. J lost 9 bases, V lost 5 bases, and 19 bases had no gene match. The CDR3 runs to 17 residues. The germline V gene has CDR1 DFQATT and CDR2 SNEGSKA (reference sequence). The CDR3 DNA sequence: TGCAGTGCTCTTCTATGGGCCCCACAGGGGCCGCCTTCACCCCTCCACTTT. Translated, it gives CSALLWAPQGPPSPLHF.

This chain joins TRBV5-4 and TRBJ2-3; a weak D match, TRBD2 (7 bases). Germline lookup yields CDR1 SGHNT and CDR2 YYREEE (reference sequence). Trimming removed 7 bases at V and 7 bases at J, with 22 bases between. The CDR3 runs 15 residues. The CDR3 spells CASGWGGGSRNTQYF. CDR3 nucleotides: TGTGCCAGCGGGTGGGGAGGGGGATCTCGGAATACGCAGTATTTT.

This clone appeared a few times. The V call is TRBV5-4, the J call TRBJ2-1; D is perhaps TRBD2 (9 bases). The ends were cut back, 3 bases at V and 6 bases at J, with 19 bases in the middle. The CDR3 is 16 residues long. CDR1 and CDR2 (germline): SGHNT, YYREEE (reference sequence). CDR3 DNA: TGTGCCAGCAGCTCCCAGGGGGCGGGGGGGCGCAATGAGCAGTTCTTC. Encoded protein: CASSSQGAGGRNEQFF.

With regard to this clone: A much larger clone differs by one base, so this may be a read error. J is TRBJ2-5 and V is TRBV4-2, with TRBD1 as a possible D gene (6 bases). The CDR3 sequence is 14 residues long. With 7 bases removed from V and 5 bases from J, the gap between germline ends came to 17 bases. The germline gives CDR1 LGHNA, CDR2 YNFKEQ. The CDR3, as DNA: TGTGCCAGCATCCCCGCCCAGGGGAAGGAGACCCAGTACTTC. Translating it yields CASIPAQGKETQYF.

At least ten counts were recorded for this clone. The chain uses TRBV6-1 and TRBJ1-6; 7 bases are shared with TRBD1. Trimming cost V 2 bases and J 13 bases; bases outside gene matches: 5. The CDR3 is 13 residues long. CDR1 and CDR2 from the germline V gene are MNHNS and SASEGT. The CDR3 DNA sequence: TGTGCCAGCAGTGAACGGGACAGCCGGCCCCTCCACTTT. Protein product: CASSERDSRPLHF.

On this clone: This may stem from a read error, because a much larger clone lies one nucleotide away. The CDR3 sequence is CAWRRVERTNSFF. The CDR3 nucleotides read TGTGCCTGGAGAAGGGTTGAGAGGACGAATTCTTTCTTT. This chain connects TRBV30 to TRBJ1-1, with D unresolved. CDR1 and CDR2 from the germline V gene are GTSNPN and SVGIG (reference sequence). V lost 3 bases, J lost 12 bases, and 20 bases lay in between. The length of the CDR3 is 13 residues.

This clone was picked up many times. This rearrangement joins TRBV7-8 to TRBJ2-1; 11 nucleotides line up with TRBD2. The CDR3 has 17 amino acids. After removal of 5 bases from V and 4 bases from J, the junction contained 10 bases not matched to a gene. Per the germline V gene, CDR1 is SGHVS and CDR2 is FQNEAQ. The CDR3 here is CASSASSSGGRYNEQFF. In DNA, the CDR3 is TGTGCCAGCAGCGCCTCGTCTAGCGGGGGGCGATACAATGAGCAGTTCTTC.

Many counts were recorded for this clone. This chain joins TRBV24-1 and TRBJ2-1; no clear D. Germline CDR1 KGHDR, CDR2 SFDVKD. The CDR3 is 11 residues long. Trimming removed 1 base from V and 10 bases from J, with 4 bases in between. CDR3 DNA sequence: TGTGCCACCAGTGATTTTACAGAGCAGTTCTTC. Residues: CATSDFTEQFF.

This clone was counted a few times. J is TRBJ2-2 and V is TRBV9; D is uncertain. V was pared by 4 bases and J by 5 bases, with 9 bases between. This CDR3 region has 13 residues. Germline V lookup: CDR1 SGDLS, CDR2 YYNGEE. The CDR3 region has the DNA TGTGCCAGCAGCTCCACCTATACCGGGGAGCTGTTTTTT. It yields the protein CASSSTYTGELFF.

This clone was picked up many times. In nucleotides, the CDR3 is TGTGCCAGCAGCTTGGGACAGGGAGCCTACGAGCAGTACTTC. Its translation: CASSLGQGAYEQYF. The chain employs TRBV9 and TRBJ2-7; 9 positions agree with TRBD1. This CDR3 has 14 amino acids. The J segment lost 2 bases and the V segment lost 4 bases, leaving 4 bases of the junction unmatched. Germline V CDR1 and CDR2: SGDLS, YYNGEE.

This clone has at least ten counts. The CDR3 here is CASSQGLERTDTQYF. The CDR3 coding sequence is TGTGCCAGCAGCCAAGGACTGGAGCGCACAGATACGCAGTATTTT. This chain uses TRBV3-1 with TRBJ2-3; D unclear. The V gene lost 1 base and the J gene lost 1 base, with 9 bases spanning the gap. CDR3 length: 15 amino acids. Looked up from germline, CDR1 is LGHDT and CDR2 is YNNKEL (reference sequence).

This clone was detected only a few times. This may come from a read error, since a much larger clone is one base off. Other DNA sequences in this sample translate to the same CDR3. This chain connects TRBV20-1 to TRBJ1-4, with D unclear. The germline V gene encodes CDR1 DFQATT and CDR2 SNEGSKA (reference sequence). V was trimmed by 3 bases and J by 17 bases, leaving 7 bases between them. This CDR3 spans 8 amino acids. In DNA form, the CDR3 reads TGCAGTGCTAGGGGAGGTTTTTTT. This encodes CSARGGFF.

This clone was detected ten times or more. The chain is built from TRBV7-3 and TRBJ2-2, with a tentative D call TRBD1 (6 bases). Trimming removed 0 bases from V and 0 bases from J, with 11 bases in between. This CDR3 region has 17 residues. Germline CDR1 is SGHTA and CDR2 is FQGTGA. The CDR3 DNA sequence: TGTGCCAGCAGCTTAACCGGACGGGACACGAACACCGGGGAGCTGTTTTTT. It encodes CASSLTGRDTNTGELFF.

This clone was picked up many times. V gene TRBV6-1 combines with J gene TRBJ2-7; 7 positions agree with TRBD1. Germline V gene lookup returns CDR1 MNHNS and CDR2 SASEGT. This CDR3 spans 13 amino acids. The ends lost 6 bases at V and 9 bases at J; junction bases unmatched: 11. As DNA, the CDR3 is TGTGCCAGCAGCCGTGACAGGGTGGGCGCGCAGTACTTC. It encodes CASSRDRVGAQYF.

This clone has just one count. Possible read error: a much larger clone is one base away. Within the sample, other DNA sequences also encode this same CDR3. The chain recombines TRBV20-1 with TRBJ2-3; maybe TRBD2 (7 bases). Trimming cost V 1 base and J 1 base, with 27 bases left between them. This CDR3 has 20 amino acids. CDR1 DFQATT and CDR2 SNEGSKA come from the germline V gene (reference sequence). CDR3 in amino acids: CSARGSGGQRGGRGTDTQYF. CDR3 sequence (DNA): TGCAGTGCTAGAGGTTCCGGGGGCCAGCGGGGTGGCCGAGGCACAGATACGCAGTATTTT.

Only a few counts were recorded for this clone. V and J are TRBV9 and TRBJ1-1, with TRBD1 as a possible D gene (5 bases). Germline lookup yields CDR1 SGDLS and CDR2 YYNGEE. The CDR3 loop spans 15 amino acids. Trimming took 6 bases from V and 4 from J, leaving 19 bases between them. The CDR3, as DNA: TGTGCCAGCATCCCCGCGACAGATTTGGGCACTGAAGCTTTCTTT. The encoded protein is CASIPATDLGTEAFF.

This clone was detected many times. The sample holds other DNA sequences that translate to the same CDR3. This sequence joins TRBV2 and TRBJ1-6; D gene uncertain. The CDR3 length is 15 residues. Germline CDR1 and CDR2: SNHLY and FYNNEI. V was trimmed by 4 bases and J by 10 bases, leaving 17 bases between them. The CDR3 loop reads CASSVEGSSGSPLHF. The CDR3 nucleotides are TGTGCCAGCAGTGTCGAGGGTTCAAGCGGATCACCCCTCCACTTT.